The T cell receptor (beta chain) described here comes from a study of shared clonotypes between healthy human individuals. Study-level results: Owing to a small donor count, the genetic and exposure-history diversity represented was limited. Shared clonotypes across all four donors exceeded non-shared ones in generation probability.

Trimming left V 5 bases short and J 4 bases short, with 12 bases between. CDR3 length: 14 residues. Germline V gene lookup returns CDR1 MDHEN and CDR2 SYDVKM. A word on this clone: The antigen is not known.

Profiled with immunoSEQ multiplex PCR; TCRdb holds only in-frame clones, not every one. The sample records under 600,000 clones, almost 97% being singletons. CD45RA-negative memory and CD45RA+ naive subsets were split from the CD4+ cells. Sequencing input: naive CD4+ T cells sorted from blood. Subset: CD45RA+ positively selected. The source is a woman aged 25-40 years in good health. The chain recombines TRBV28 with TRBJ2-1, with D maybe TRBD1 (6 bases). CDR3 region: CASSPADRYNEQFF. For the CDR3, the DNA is TGTGCCAGCAGTCCCGCTGACAGGTACAATGAGCAGTTCTTC.